These 22 T cell receptor beta chains share one sample of origin, sequenced in a study of Tregs in tolerant kidney transplant recipients. Recipients received nonmyeloablative bone marrow transplants from related graft donors, with transient mixed chimerism. The table came from immunoSEQ multiplex PCR; TCRdb's copy has only in-frame clones and leaves some out. The table has about 64,000 clones, over 75% seen once; the top ten hold roughly 4%. Sequencing was performed on CD4+ T cells from blood (PBMCs), taken 6 months after the transplant. Receptors were obtained from a human patient who received a combined kidney and bone marrow transplant. Some T cells may be supplied by the graft donor.

For this clone: The same CDR3 can be traced to other DNA sequences in this sample. The V gene is TRBV30, the J gene TRBJ2-5; TRBD2 might be the D (6 bases). This CDR3 has 13 amino acids. Germline V gene sequence: CDR1 GTSNPN, CDR2 SVGIG (reference sequence). The germline V and J ends were trimmed by 0 bases and 4 bases, with 9 bases remaining between them. This chain's CDR3 is CAWSVGGVETQYF. DNA for the CDR3: TGTGCCTGGAGTGTTGGAGGGGTAGAGACCCAGTACTTC.

This chain connects TRBV2 to TRBJ1-5, with TRBD1 identical over 7 bases. Germline-derived CDR1 and CDR2 are SNHLY and FYNNEI. Trimming at V came to 8 bases and at J to 2 bases, leaving 9 bases not matched to a gene. The CDR3 is 15 residues long. This chain's CDR3 is CASVAGGWGNQPQHF. For the CDR3, the DNA is TGTGCCAGCGTTGCAGGGGGTTGGGGCAATCAGCCCCAGCATTTT.

The DNA for the CDR3 is TGTGCCAGCAGCTTAGGCACAGGGGGGATGTTTCAGCCCCAGCATTTT. Translating gives CASSLGTGGMFQPQHF. The chain joins TRBV7-6 to TRBJ1-5, with 8 nucleotides matching TRBD1. The CDR3 runs to 16 residues. Per the germline V gene, CDR1 is SGHVS and CDR2 is FNYEAQ. The V and J ends lost 1 base and 6 bases, in that order; junction bases with no gene match: 8.

J is TRBJ2-6 and V is TRBV19; a possible D gene is TRBD1 (6 bases). Trimming left V 6 bases short and J 0 bases short, with 9 bases between. From germline, CDR1 is LNHDA and CDR2 SQIVND (reference sequence). The CDR3 loop spans 15 amino acids. The CDR3 nucleotides are TGTGCCAGTAGAACGGGACACTCTGGGGCCAACGTCCTGACTTTC. Encoded protein: CASRTGHSGANVLTF.

This clone was observed a single time. This chain uses TRBV11-3 with TRBJ2-1, with 11 bases lining up with TRBD2. Germline lookup yields CDR1 SGHNT and CDR2 YENEEA. V trimming: 6 bases; J trimming: 4 bases; junction bases outside the gene matches: 5. The CDR3 covers 15 residues. The CDR3 nucleotides are TGTGCCAGCAGAACCGGGACTAGCGGTTACAATGAGCAGTTCTTC. It encodes CASRTGTSGYNEQFF.

The chain couples TRBV7-3 to TRBJ2-6; a weak D match, TRBD1 (6 bases). The germline V gene has CDR1 SGHTA and CDR2 FQGTGA. V dropped 5 bases and J dropped 2 bases, with 16 bases sitting between them. The CDR3 consists of 17 residues. The CDR3 DNA reads TGTGCCAGCAGCAATTTAAGGGGGACCCCTGGGGCCAACGTCCTGACTTTC. Its translation: CASSNLRGTPGANVLTF.

This chain connects TRBV6-1 to TRBJ2-3; D is uncertain. Germline-derived CDR1 and CDR2 are MNHNS and SASEGT. The CDR3 totals 13 residues. Trimming removed 6 bases from V and 3 bases from J, with 10 bases in between. The CDR3 nucleotides read TGTGCCAGCAGCCTCAGGCAGACAGATACGCAGTATTTT. It encodes CASSLRQTDTQYF.

J is TRBJ2-7 and V is TRBV5-6; D is unclear. V lost 0 bases, J lost 0 bases, and 10 bases lay in between. The CDR3 contains 15 residues. CDR1 and CDR2 from the germline V gene are SGHDT and YYEEEE. CDR3 loop: CASSLGFHSSYEQYF. The CDR3 DNA reads as TGTGCCAGCAGCTTGGGCTTCCATAGCTCCTACGAGCAGTACTTC.

The V call is TRBV7-9, the J call TRBJ1-2; D uncertain. The CDR3 length is 14 residues. The V end was cut by 3 bases, the J end by 4 bases, with 12 bases between. Germline loops: CDR1 SEHNR, CDR2 FQNEAQ (reference sequence). Written as DNA, the CDR3 is TGTGCCAGCAGCTTTGGCGTTCGGGGCTATGGCTACACCTTC. It is translated as CASSFGVRGYGYTF.

This chain uses TRBV5-1 with TRBJ2-3, with 8 bases identical to TRBD1. The junction had 1 base not matched to a gene; V was cut back by 1 base and J by 0 bases. Germline V gene data show CDR1 as SGHRS and CDR2 as YFSETQ. The CDR3 consists of 15 residues. Here the CDR3 reads CASSLWDRSTDTQYF. Written as DNA, the CDR3 is TGCGCCAGCAGCTTGTGGGACAGGAGCACAGATACGCAGTATTTT.

The genes are TRBV6-5 and TRBJ1-3, with D unresolved. Germline CDR1 MNHEY, CDR2 SVGAGI. CDR3 length equals 13 residues. V was cut by 6 bases and J by 4 bases, with 10 bases left in between. CDR3 protein: CASRLRWGNTIYF. The CDR3, as DNA: TGTGCCAGCAGACTTAGATGGGGAAACACCATATATTTT.

To note about this clone: The same CDR3 is also encoded by other DNA sequences in this sample. This rearrangement joins TRBV20-1 to TRBJ2-5; D is unresolved. The CDR3 contains 11 residues. Trimming took 1 base from V and 5 from J, leaving 5 bases between them. Germline V gives CDR1 DFQATT, CDR2 SNEGSKA (reference sequence). The CDR3 DNA reads TGCAGTGCTAGAGCCGGTGAGACCCAGTACTTC. The encoded protein is CSARAGETQYF.

V is TRBV7-2 and J is TRBJ2-5; 9 bases match TRBD1. The CDR3 spans 16 residues. Trimming at V came to 0 bases and at J to 2 bases, leaving 4 bases not matched to a gene. The germline V gene encodes CDR1 SGHTA and CDR2 FQGNSA. Written as DNA, the CDR3 is TGTGCCAGCAGCTTAGCGACCGGGACAGGGCAAGAGACCCAGTACTTC. It codes for CASSLATGTGQETQYF.

This clone was seen a handful of times. The rearrangement uses TRBV7-9 and TRBJ1-2; D not certain. This CDR3 spans 13 amino acids. Trimming took 4 bases from V and 8 from J, leaving 14 bases between them. Germline V gene lookup returns CDR1 SEHNR and CDR2 FQNEAQ (reference sequence). CDR3 in amino acids: CASSSPDSLGYTF. The CDR3 DNA is TGTGCCAGCAGCTCACCCGACTCCCTGGGCTACACCTTC.

The rearrangement uses TRBV7-6 and TRBJ2-3; TRBD2 matches at 7 bases. Germline CDR1 is SGHVS and CDR2 is FNYEAQ. The CDR3 runs 15 residues. V dropped 1 base and J dropped 2; count of bases not matched to a gene: 3. DNA for the CDR3: TGTGCCAGCAGCTTAGGGCTAGCGGACACAGATACGCAGTATTTT. It codes for CASSLGLADTDTQYF.

The V call is TRBV6-5, the J call TRBJ2-2; 7 bases match TRBD2. The germline V gene encodes CDR1 MNHEY and CDR2 SVGAGI. The CDR3 has 15 amino acids. V shed 4 bases and J 0 bases; nucleotides not matched to a gene: 2. In nucleotides, the CDR3 is TGTGCCAGCAGTTTTGGGGGGGCGAACACCGGGGAGCTGTTTTTT. This gives the protein CASSFGGANTGELFF.

The table lists this clone with a few counts. The gene calls are TRBV30 and TRBJ1-4, with no clear D. The length of the CDR3 is 16 residues. Germline V CDR1 and CDR2: GTSNPN, SVGIG (reference sequence). The V end lost 4 bases, the J end lost 0 bases, and 15 bases lay between the germline ends. The CDR3 loop reads CAWTRLEGTTNEKLFF. The DNA of the CDR3 is TGTGCCTGGACTCGACTAGAGGGAACAACTAATGAAAAACTGTTTTTT.

This clone was detected once. The V call is TRBV7-9, the J call TRBJ2-7; 13 nucleotides line up with TRBD2. The germline CDR1 and CDR2 sequences are SEHNR and FQNEAQ (reference sequence). V shed 3 bases and J 0 bases; nucleotides not matched to a gene: 5. CDR3 size: 17 residues. The CDR3 loop reads CASSLKRTSGSSYEQYF. In DNA, the CDR3 is TGTGCCAGCAGCTTGAAACGGACTAGCGGGAGCTCCTACGAGCAGTACTTC.

This clone was observed a single time. CDR3 bases: TGCGCCAGCAGCGGCTTGACTAGCGGGGGTGCAGATACGCAGTATTTT. It codes for CASSGLTSGGADTQYF. The V and J genes are TRBV5-1 and TRBJ2-3, with 12 bases matching TRBD2. V was clipped by 4 bases and J by 4 bases; unmatched bases: 7. The CDR3 totals 16 residues. Germline CDR1 reads SGHRS; CDR2 reads YFSETQ.

With respect to this clone: At one boundary the junction diverges from the germline segment, which might be a read error. The chain is built from TRBV7-8 and TRBJ2-1; D perhaps matches TRBD1 (6 bases). CDR1 and CDR2 (germline): SGHVS, FQNEAQ. The CDR3 loop spans 14 amino acids. The CDR3 reads CASSQSGTYTRGIF. DNA for the CDR3: TGTGCCAGCAGCCAATCCGGGACATACACTAGAGGGATCTTC. The entire variable domain, with the rest obtained from reference TRBV7-8 and TRBJ2-1, is as follows: GAGVSQSPRYKVAKRGQDVALRCDPISGHVSLFWYQQALGQGPEFLTYFQNEAQLDKSGLPSDRFFAERPEGSVSTLKIQRTQQEDSAVYLCASSQSGTYTRGIFGPGTRLTVL.

The chain carries TRBV9 and TRBJ2-5; tentatively, D is TRBD2 (5 bases). Germline V CDR1 and CDR2: SGDLS, YYNGEE. V was cut by 4 bases and J by 1 base, with 11 bases left in between. The CDR3 covers 14 residues. CDR3: CASSPRTSQETQYF. The CDR3, as DNA: TGTGCCAGCAGCCCTCGTACTAGCCAAGAGACCCAGTACTTC.

The chain combines TRBV7-9 with TRBJ1-1; TRBD1 is a possible D gene (5 bases). V lost 5 bases and J 1 base, leaving 20 bases between the germline ends. CDR1 is SEHNR and CDR2 is FQNEAQ in the germline V gene (reference sequence). This CDR3 has 17 residues. In DNA, the CDR3 is TGTGCCAGCAGCGAGAGGGGAGGGTCTGGGCCGAACACTGAAGCTTTCTTT. It codes for CASSERGGSGPNTEAFF.